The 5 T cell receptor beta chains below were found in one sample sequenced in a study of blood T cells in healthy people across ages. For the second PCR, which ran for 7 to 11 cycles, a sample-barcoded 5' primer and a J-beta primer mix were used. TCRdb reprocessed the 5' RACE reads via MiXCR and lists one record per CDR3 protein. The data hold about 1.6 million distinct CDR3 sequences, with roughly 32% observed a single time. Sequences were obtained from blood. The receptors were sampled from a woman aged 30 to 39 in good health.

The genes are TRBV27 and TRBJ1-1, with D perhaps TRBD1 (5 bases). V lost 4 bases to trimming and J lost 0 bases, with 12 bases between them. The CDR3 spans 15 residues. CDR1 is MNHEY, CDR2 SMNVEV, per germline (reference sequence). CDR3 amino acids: CASSSWGEMNTEAFF. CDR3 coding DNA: TGTGCCAGCAGTTCCTGGGGGGAGATGAACACTGAAGCTTTCTTT.

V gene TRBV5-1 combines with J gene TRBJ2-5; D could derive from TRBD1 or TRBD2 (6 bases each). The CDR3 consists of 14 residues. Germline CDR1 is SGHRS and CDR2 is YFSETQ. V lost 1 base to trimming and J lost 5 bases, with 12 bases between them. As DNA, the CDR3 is TGCGCCAGCAGCTTGTTCCAGGGGAGGGAGACCCAGTACTTC. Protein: CASSLFQGRETQYF.

The CDR3 is CASSLPSGAGYTF. Here the CDR3 DNA reads TGTGCCAGCAGTCTACCTTCCGGAGCAGGTTACACCTTC. The genes are TRBV28 and TRBJ1-2; D remains unclear. The germline V and J ends were trimmed by 5 bases and 11 bases, with 18 bases remaining between them. The CDR3 runs 13 residues. CDR1 MDHEN and CDR2 SYDVKM come from the germline V gene.

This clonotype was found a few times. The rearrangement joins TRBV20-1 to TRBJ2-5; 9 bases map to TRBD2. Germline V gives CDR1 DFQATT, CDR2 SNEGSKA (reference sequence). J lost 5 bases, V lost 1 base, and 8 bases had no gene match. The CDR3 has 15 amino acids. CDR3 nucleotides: TGCAGTGCTAGAGTAGCGGGAGCTGAGAGGGAGACCCAGTACTTC. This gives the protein CSARVAGAERETQYF.

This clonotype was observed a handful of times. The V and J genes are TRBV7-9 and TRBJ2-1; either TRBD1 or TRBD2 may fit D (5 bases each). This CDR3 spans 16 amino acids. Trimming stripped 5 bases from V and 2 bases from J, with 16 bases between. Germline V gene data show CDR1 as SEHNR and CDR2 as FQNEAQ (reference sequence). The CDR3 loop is CASSPPGTLPYNEQFF. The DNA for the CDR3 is TGTGCCAGCAGCCCACCCGGGACGCTACCCTACAATGAGCAGTTCTTC. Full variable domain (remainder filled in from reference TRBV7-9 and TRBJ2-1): DTGVSQNPRHKITKRGQNVTFRCDPISEHNRLYWYRQTLGQGPEFLTYFQNEAQLEKSRLLSDRFSAERPKGSFSTLEIQRTEQGDSAMYLCASSPPGTLPYNEQFFGPGTRLTVL.